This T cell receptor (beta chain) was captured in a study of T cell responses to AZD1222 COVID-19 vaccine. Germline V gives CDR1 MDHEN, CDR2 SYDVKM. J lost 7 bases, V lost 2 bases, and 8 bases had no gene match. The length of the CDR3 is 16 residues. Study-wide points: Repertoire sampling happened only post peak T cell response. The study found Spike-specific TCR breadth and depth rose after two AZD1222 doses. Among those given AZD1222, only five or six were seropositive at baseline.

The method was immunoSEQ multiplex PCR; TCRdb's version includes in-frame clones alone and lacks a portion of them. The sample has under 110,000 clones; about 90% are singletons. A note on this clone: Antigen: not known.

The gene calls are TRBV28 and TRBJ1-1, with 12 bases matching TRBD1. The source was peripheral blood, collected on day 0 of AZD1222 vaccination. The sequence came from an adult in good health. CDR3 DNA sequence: TGTGCCAGCAGTTTAACGGGACAGGGGGCGGTGGGTGAAGCTTTCTTT. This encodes CASSLTGQGAVGEAFF.